These 15 T cell receptor beta chains were all obtained from the same sample, sequenced in a study of T-cell reconstitution after alpha-beta-depleted transplantation in children. Using unique molecular identifiers, the investigators prepared the TCRbeta library. TCRdb used MiXCR to reprocess the PCR reads, holding one entry per CDR3 protein. The sample has around 370,000 distinct CDR3 sequences, about 16% seen once. Here the sequenced sample was PBMCs, mostly from graft donor cells, taken 360 days after TCRalphabeta/CD19-depleted stem cell transplant. The receptors shown here come from a male patient between 2 and 15 years old who had a stem cell transplant for acute lymphoblastic leukemia, so the T cells may come from the graft donor.

The chain couples TRBV6-2 or TRBV6-3 to TRBJ2-3, with TRBD2 matching 9 bases. V gave up 2 bases and J gave up 0 bases; unmatched junction bases: 9. This CDR3 has 18 residues. Germline lookup yields CDR1 MNHEY and CDR2 SVGEGT. This chain's CDR3 is CASSYESLAGSSTDTQYF. CDR3 nucleotides: TGTGCCAGCAGTTACGAGTCCCTAGCGGGATCTAGCACAGATACGCAGTATTTT.

This clonotype was seen at least ten times. V is TRBV27 and J is TRBJ1-1, with no clear D. V lost 5 bases, J lost 4 bases, and 14 bases lay in between. Germline V gene sequence: CDR1 MNHEY, CDR2 SMNVEV (reference sequence). The CDR3 spans 14 residues. In DNA form, the CDR3 reads TGTGCCAGCAGTCGGACGGCTATGGGCACTGAAGCTTTCTTT. Its translation is CASSRTAMGTEAFF.

This rearrangement joins TRBV4-1 to TRBJ2-3; TRBD2 is a possible D gene (6 bases). The CDR3 is made up of 17 amino acids. Germline V gene data show CDR1 as MGHRA and CDR2 as YSYEKL. The germline V and J ends were trimmed by 4 bases and 4 bases, with 21 bases remaining between them. The CDR3, as DNA: TGCGCCAGCAGCCGACCAGTTAGCGGTTTTGGGGCAGATACGCAGTATTTT. Translated: CASSRPVSGFGADTQYF.

This chain uses TRBV5-1 with TRBJ2-1; the D gene is possibly TRBD1 (5 bases). Germline CDR1 reads SGHRS; CDR2 reads YFSETQ. This CDR3 has 20 amino acids. Between the trimmed V and J ends, which lost 4 bases and 3 bases, there was a span of 29 bases. The CDR3: CASSRPATPSPGQIYNEQFF. The DNA for the CDR3 is TGCGCCAGCAGCCGTCCGGCTACCCCTTCTCCAGGGCAAATCTACAATGAGCAGTTCTTC.

The chain combines TRBV7-2 with TRBJ1-3; D unclear. The germline CDR1 and CDR2 sequences are SGHTA and FQGNSA. V gave up 5 bases and J gave up 3 bases, with 17 bases separating them. There are 16 residues in the CDR3. Here the CDR3 reads CASSPAHGINGNTIYF. Here the CDR3 DNA reads TGTGCCAGCAGCCCTGCCCACGGGATAAATGGAAACACCATATATTTT.

V usage is TRBV10-3 and J usage is TRBJ2-7; no firm D call. Germline V gene data show CDR1 as ENHRY and CDR2 as SYGVKD. V shed 0 bases and J shed 0 bases, with 12 bases lying between them. The CDR3 is made up of 16 amino acids. This CDR3 reads CAISESGFRPSYEQYF. CDR3 DNA sequence: TGTGCCATCAGTGAGTCCGGCTTCCGACCCTCCTACGAGCAGTACTTC.

The chain has TRBV5-7 and TRBJ1-5; D uncertain. TRBV5-7 is flagged as an ORF with uncertain function. Trimming cost V 2 bases and J 9 bases, with 9 bases left between them. This CDR3 contains 12 residues. The CDR3 sequence: CASSLGRGPQHF. CDR3 nucleotide sequence: TGTGCCAGCAGCTTAGGGAGAGGGCCCCAGCATTTT.

This chain uses TRBV28 with TRBJ2-7; possibly TRBD2 for D (5 bases). The CDR3 runs to 14 residues. V lost 8 bases and J 2 bases, leaving 16 bases between the germline ends. The germline gives CDR1 MDHEN, CDR2 SYDVKM. Here the CDR3 DNA reads TGTGCCAGCGGCGGGTTTCGAGGGACCTACGAGCAGTACTTC. Translation gives CASGGFRGTYEQYF.

This clonotype was seen only a few times. The genes are TRBV7-2 and TRBJ2-7; D is undetermined. There are 15 residues in the CDR3. The germline gives CDR1 SGHTA, CDR2 FQGNSA. Trimming left V 5 bases short and J 0 bases short, with 14 bases between. The CDR3 bases are TGTGCCAGCAGCCCAGCACGTGTTAGCTCCTACGAGCAGTACTTC. It is translated as CASSPARVSSYEQYF.

This chain connects TRBV5-4 to TRBJ2-2; D possibly corresponds to TRBD2 (5 bases). This CDR3 has 17 residues. In germline, CDR1 is SGHNT, CDR2 YYREEE (reference sequence). The V end was cut by 7 bases, the J end by 0 bases, with 19 bases between. As DNA, the CDR3 is TGTGCCAGCTATAGCTGGGGTAAGCGGTCGAACACCGGGGAGCTGTTTTTT. Translation: CASYSWGKRSNTGELFF.

The chain joins TRBV24-1 to TRBJ2-1; 9 nucleotides align to TRBD2. The CDR3 covers 15 residues. Trimming took 9 bases from V and 7 from J; bases not matched to a gene: 12. CDR1 and CDR2 (germline): KGHDR, SFDVKD. In DNA form, the CDR3 reads TGTGCCACCCACAGCGGGGGGTCTCCTAAGAATGAGCAGTTCTTC. Protein product: CATHSGGSPKNEQFF.

This clonotype was counted a few times. V usage is TRBV5-1 and J usage is TRBJ2-7, with 8 bases matching TRBD1. V shed 4 bases, J shed 1 base, and the junction held 7 bases outside the gene matches. This CDR3 region has 15 residues. From germline, CDR1 is SGHRS and CDR2 YFSETQ. CDR3 amino acids: CASSPGQDPSYEQYF. CDR3 in DNA: TGCGCCAGCAGCCCGGGACAGGACCCTTCCTACGAGCAGTACTTC.

V gene TRBV5-1 combines with J gene TRBJ2-5; D not resolved. V lost 1 base, J lost 5 bases, and 15 bases lay in between. Germline V gives CDR1 SGHRS, CDR2 YFSETQ. The CDR3 has 15 amino acids. CDR3 DNA sequence: TGCGCCAGCAGCTTGTTAAATGCCATTAGGGAGACCCAGTACTTC. This encodes CASSLLNAIRETQYF.

The chain uses TRBV29-1 and TRBJ1-3, with TRBD1 identical over 7 bases. CDR1 and CDR2 from the germline V gene are SQVTM and ANQGSEA. The CDR3 runs to 15 residues. J was trimmed by 7 bases and V by 0 bases; bases with no gene match: 9. CDR3 nucleotides: TGCAGCGTTGAAGATCTGCCACTGACAGGGAACACCATATATTTT. Its protein is CSVEDLPLTGNTIYF.

The sample holds a few counts of this clonotype. This sequence joins TRBV30 and TRBJ1-1; 7 nucleotides align to TRBD1. The CDR3 sequence is 16 residues long. V shed 1 base and J 1 base; nucleotides not matched to a gene: 9. Germline assignment: CDR1 GTSNPN and CDR2 SVGIG (reference sequence). CDR3: CAWSGQGLRTNTEAFF. CDR3 DNA: TGTGCCTGGAGTGGACAGGGTTTGCGTACGAACACTGAAGCTTTCTTT.